This TCR beta chain comes out of a study of cytomegalovirus exposure and HLA in healthy donors. The germline V gene encodes CDR1 SNHLY and CDR2 FYNNEI. Trimming removed 6 bases at V and 7 bases at J, with 15 bases between. This CDR3 is built from 14 residues. Assay: immunoSEQ multiplex PCR; the TCRdb copy retains only in-frame clones and omits some. Here the sample spans over 100,000 clones, about 91% being singletons. The chain combines TRBV2 with TRBJ1-4; D not certain. Material for sequencing was PBMCs. The receptor's source is a woman younger than 30 in good health and CMV-seronegative. The DNA for the CDR3 is TGTGCCAGCAGAGAAACGGAGGCCACTGAAAAACTGTTTTTT. As protein: CASRETEATEKLFF.